The 10 T cell receptor beta chains below all came from one sample that was sequenced in a study of T cell responses to AZD1222 COVID-19 vaccine. Profiled with immunoSEQ multiplex PCR; TCRdb holds only in-frame clones, not every one. The sample holds around 130,000 clones, approximately 90% seen once. The sequences come from peripheral blood, collected on day 0 of AZD1222 vaccination. The source is an adult in good health.

This chain connects TRBV19 to TRBJ2-1; TRBD2 matches at 10 bases. Germline CDR1 reads LNHDA; CDR2 reads SQIVND (reference sequence). V dropped 7 bases and J dropped 9; count of bases not matched to a gene: 12. This CDR3 is 15 amino acids long. CDR3 in amino acids: CASTPLASGRGEQFF. In DNA form, the CDR3 reads TGTGCCAGTACCCCCCTTGCGAGCGGGAGGGGTGAGCAGTTCTTC.

This chain joins TRBV7-9 and TRBJ1-5; D unresolved. V dropped 2 bases and J dropped 3 bases, with 2 bases sitting between them. The CDR3 covers 12 residues. The germline V gene encodes CDR1 SEHNR and CDR2 FQNEAQ (reference sequence). As DNA, the CDR3 is TGTGCCAGCAGCTTAACCAATCAGCCCCAGCATTTT. Translating it yields CASSLTNQPQHF.

CDR3 bases: TGTGCCAGCAGGCCTGGTGGGGGTTGGAACACTGAAGCTTTCTTT. It yields the protein CASRPGGGWNTEAFF. The chain has TRBV7-2 and TRBJ1-1; perhaps TRBD1 as D (5 bases). Trimming took off 6 bases at V and 1 base at J, with 15 bases between the two ends. Germline V lookup: CDR1 SGHTA, CDR2 FQGNSA. The CDR3 is made up of 15 amino acids.

This clone was seen a single time. The genes are TRBV24-1 and TRBJ1-3; D remains ambiguous. The CDR3 totals 14 residues. From germline, CDR1 is KGHDR and CDR2 SFDVKD. V shed 4 bases and J shed 0 bases, with 6 bases lying between them. This chain's CDR3 is CATSDTHSGNTIYF. CDR3 in DNA: TGTGCCACCAGTGACACACACTCTGGAAACACCATATATTTT.

The chain is built from TRBV2 and TRBJ2-5; D is perhaps TRBD1 or TRBD2 (5 bases each). The V gene's germline CDR1 is SNHLY and CDR2 FYNNEI. The germline V and J ends were trimmed by 5 bases and 7 bases, with 17 bases remaining between them. The CDR3 is made up of 14 amino acids. CDR3 amino acids: CASSKGILDGTQYF. The CDR3 DNA is TGTGCCAGCAGTAAGGGGATACTAGACGGGACCCAGTACTTC.

V gene TRBV2 combines with J gene TRBJ1-5; perhaps TRBD1 as D (6 bases). Germline-derived CDR1 and CDR2 are SNHLY and FYNNEI. Trimming pared 5 bases from V and 5 bases from J, leaving 10 bases between. CDR3 size: 13 residues. CDR3 amino acids: CASSWDIDQPQHF. The DNA for the CDR3 is TGTGCCAGCAGTTGGGACATTGATCAGCCCCAGCATTTT.

This clone was seen just once. V gene TRBV6-2 or TRBV6-3 combines with J gene TRBJ2-3, with 10 nucleotides matching TRBD2. The ends lost 1 base at V and 6 bases at J; junction bases unmatched: 4. The CDR3 contains 15 residues. Germline V gene lookup returns CDR1 MNHEY and CDR2 SVGEGT. The CDR3 coding sequence is TGTGCCAGCAGTTACTGGCTAGCGGGAGCGGATACGCAGTATTTT. Protein: CASSYWLAGADTQYF.

The chain is built from TRBV7-3 and TRBJ1-3; unclear D gene. Trimming took off 2 bases at V and 0 bases at J, with 11 bases between the two ends. CDR1 SGHTA and CDR2 FQGTGA come from the germline V gene. CDR3 length: 16 residues. As DNA, the CDR3 is TGTGCCAGCAGCTTAGTTTGGGTAGTCTCTGGAAACACCATATATTTT. Translated: CASSLVWVVSGNTIYF.

The genes are TRBV7-2 and TRBJ1-2; no reliable D call. Trimming shortened V by 1 base and J by 4 bases, and 13 bases separated the two germline ends. CDR1 SGHTA and CDR2 FQGNSA come from the germline V gene. CDR3 length: 15 amino acids. The CDR3 bases are TGTGCCAGCAGCTTAGTTACGGGCAGGCCCTATGGCTACACCTTC. Encoded protein: CASSLVTGRPYGYTF.

The chain couples TRBV5-8 to TRBJ2-7; D is perhaps TRBD2 (6 bases). CDR3 size: 14 residues. Trimming left V 0 bases short and J 3 bases short, with 10 bases between. Germline CDR1 reads SGHTS; CDR2 reads YDEGEE. The CDR3 sequence is CASSLGRGGYEQYV. CDR3 bases: TGTGCCAGCAGCTTGGGGAGGGGCGGCTACGAGCAGTACGTC.